The TCR beta chain described here comes from a study of vaccination and CD4 T cells after COVID-19. Study background: At a median roughly 100 days (range 35 to 161) after diagnosis, post-COVID samples were drawn.

This clonotype was detected a few times. Its target is not known. Stated treatment: approximately 10-day PBMC culture with coronavirus spike peptide pools or control peptides (ViraFEST assay). ViraFEST used peptide pools to expand antigen-specific T cells, then sequenced TCRs. Cultured CD4+ T-cell DNA underwent Oncomine TCR Beta short-read sequencing. MiXCR was run by TCRdb on the PCR reads, yielding one entry per CDR3 protein. This table has thousands of distinct CDR3 sequences, about 54% appearing once. CDR1 and CDR2 (germline): DFQATT, SNEGSKA (reference sequence). This CDR3 region has 13 residues. Input material: CD4+ T cells from blood, cultured in vitro. This chain connects TRBV20-1 to TRBJ1-3; weak D call: TRBD1 (5 bases). This receptor was identified in a human donor who had recovered from COVID-19. The CDR3 sequence is CRGPSYSGNTIYF. CDR3 DNA: TGCAGGGGACCATCTTACTCTGGAAACACCATATATTTT.